The source of this T cell receptor beta chain is a study of shared clonotypes between healthy human individuals. Study conclusions and caveats: On the whole, naive subsets had larger estimated richness than memory subsets had. An anticipated effect of sequencing depth on clonotype sharing among donors was recognized.

V was clipped by 0 bases and J by 6 bases; unmatched bases: 3. Germline CDR1 and CDR2: MGHRA and YSYEKL. The CDR3 is 15 residues long. The test was conducted at deep level. In the study's own analysis: There were no quality scores in the junction-only immunoSEQ sequences, so filtering differed. Generated by immunoSEQ multiplex PCR, the TCRdb table keeps only in-frame clones and is missing some. V and J calls plus clone size are reproduced from that table; the DNA served to infer D and trimming. In the table there are about 380,000 clones, about 96% of which are singletons. Comments on this clone: Its antigen is unknown.

The chain employs TRBV4-1 and TRBJ2-2, with 8 bases fitting TRBD2. The sequencing input was memory CD8+ T cells sorted from blood. The subset: CD45RO+ cells pooled with CCR7-negative TemRA cells. This receptor was taken from a man aged 25-45 years in good health. The CDR3 DNA reads TGCGCCAGCAGCCAAGAAGCGGGAGTTCCCGGGGAGCTGTTTTTT. Translation: CASSQEAGVPGELFF.